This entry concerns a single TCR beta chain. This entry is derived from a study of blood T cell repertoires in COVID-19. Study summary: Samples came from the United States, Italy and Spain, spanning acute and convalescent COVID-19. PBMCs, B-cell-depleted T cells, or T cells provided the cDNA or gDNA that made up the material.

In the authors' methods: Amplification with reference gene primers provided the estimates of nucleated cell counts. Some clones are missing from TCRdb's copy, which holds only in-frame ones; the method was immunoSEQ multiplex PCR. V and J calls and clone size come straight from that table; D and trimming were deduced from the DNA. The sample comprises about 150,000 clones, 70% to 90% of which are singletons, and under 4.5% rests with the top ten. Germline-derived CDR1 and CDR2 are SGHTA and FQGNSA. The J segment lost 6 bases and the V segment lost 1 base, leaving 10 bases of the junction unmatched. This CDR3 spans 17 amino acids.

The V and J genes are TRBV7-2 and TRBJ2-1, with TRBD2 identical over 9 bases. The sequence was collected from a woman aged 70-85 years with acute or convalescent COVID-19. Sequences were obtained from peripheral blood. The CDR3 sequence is CASSLGLAGMLGNEQFF. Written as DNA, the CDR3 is TGTGCCAGCAGCTTAGGCCTAGCGGGAATGCTGGGCAATGAGCAGTTCTTC. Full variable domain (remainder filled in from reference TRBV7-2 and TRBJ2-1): GAGVSQSPSNKVTEKGKDVELRCDPISGHTALYWYRQSLGQGLEFLIYFQGNSAPDKSGLPSDRFSAERTGGSVSTLTIQRTQQEDSAVYLCASSLGLAGMLGNEQFFGPGTRLTVL.